This record concerns one T cell receptor (beta chain) sequence. The data were produced by immunoSEQ multiplex PCR, yet TCRdb's version contains in-frame clones alone and is incomplete. The sample carries approximately 470,000 clones, roughly 80% recorded once. This entry belongs to a study of shared clonotypes between healthy human individuals. Germline loops: CDR1 MNHEY, CDR2 SMNVEV (reference sequence). V lost 5 bases, J lost 8 bases, and 9 bases stayed unmatched. The length of the CDR3 is 15 residues. This sequence joins TRBV27 and TRBJ1-4; 9 positions match TRBD1. Input material: PBMCs. The clonotype comes from a woman aged 40 to 55 in good health. Some clones in this sample may be carry-over from other donors' samples. The CDR3 region is CASSLLQGAGEKLFF. CDR3 nucleotides: TGTGCCAGCAGTCTGCTACAGGGGGCTGGGGAAAAACTGTTTTTT.